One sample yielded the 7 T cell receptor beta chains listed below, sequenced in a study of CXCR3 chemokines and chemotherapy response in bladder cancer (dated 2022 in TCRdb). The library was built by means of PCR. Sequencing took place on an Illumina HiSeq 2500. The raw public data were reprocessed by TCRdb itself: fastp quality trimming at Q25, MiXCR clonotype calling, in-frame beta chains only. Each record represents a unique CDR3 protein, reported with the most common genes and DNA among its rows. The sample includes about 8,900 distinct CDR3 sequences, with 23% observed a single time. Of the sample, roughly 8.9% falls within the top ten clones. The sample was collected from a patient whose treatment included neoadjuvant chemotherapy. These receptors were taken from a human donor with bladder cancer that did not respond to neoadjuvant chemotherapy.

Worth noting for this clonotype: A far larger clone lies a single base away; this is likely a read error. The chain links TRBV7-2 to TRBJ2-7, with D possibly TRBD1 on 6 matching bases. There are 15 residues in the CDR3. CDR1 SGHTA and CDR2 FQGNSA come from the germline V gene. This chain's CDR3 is CASSLGQGMYYGYNF. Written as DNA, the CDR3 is TGTGCCAGCAGCTTAGGGCAGGGGATGTACTATGGCTACAACTTC.

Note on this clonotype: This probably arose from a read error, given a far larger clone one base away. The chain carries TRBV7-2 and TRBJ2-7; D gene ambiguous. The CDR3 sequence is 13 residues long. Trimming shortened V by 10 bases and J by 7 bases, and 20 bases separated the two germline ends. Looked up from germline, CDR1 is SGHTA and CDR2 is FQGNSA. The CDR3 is CATQTSTTGEQYF. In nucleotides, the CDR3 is TGTGCCACTCAGACGAGCACAACTGGTGAGCAGTACTTC.

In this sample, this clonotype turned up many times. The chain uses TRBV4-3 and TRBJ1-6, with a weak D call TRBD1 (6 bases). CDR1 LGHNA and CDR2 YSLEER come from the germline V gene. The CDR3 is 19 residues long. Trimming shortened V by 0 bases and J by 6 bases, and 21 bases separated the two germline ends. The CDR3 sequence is CASSQEGRGAGGINSPLHF. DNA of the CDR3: TGCGCCAGCAGCCAAGAGGGCCGGGGGGCAGGAGGGATTAATTCACCCCTCCACTTT.

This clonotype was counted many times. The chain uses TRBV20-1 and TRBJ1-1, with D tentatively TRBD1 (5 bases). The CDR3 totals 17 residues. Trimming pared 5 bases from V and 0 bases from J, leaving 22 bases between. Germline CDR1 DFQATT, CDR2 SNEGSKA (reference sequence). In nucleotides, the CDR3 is TGCAGTGCTTTACAGTCCGGGCTGGGGGGAATGAACACTGAAGCTTTCTTT. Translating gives CSALQSGLGGMNTEAFF.

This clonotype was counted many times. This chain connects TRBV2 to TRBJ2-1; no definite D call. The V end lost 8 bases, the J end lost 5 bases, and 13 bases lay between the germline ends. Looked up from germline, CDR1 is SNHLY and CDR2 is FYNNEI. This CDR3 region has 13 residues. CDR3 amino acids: CASLVIRDNEQFF. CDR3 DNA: TGTGCCAGCCTAGTAATTCGGGACAATGAGCAGTTCTTC.

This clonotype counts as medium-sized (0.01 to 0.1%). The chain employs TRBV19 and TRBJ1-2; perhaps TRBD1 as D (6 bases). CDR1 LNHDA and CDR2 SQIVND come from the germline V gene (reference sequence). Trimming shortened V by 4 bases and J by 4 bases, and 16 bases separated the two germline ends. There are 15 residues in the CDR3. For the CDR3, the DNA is TGTGCCAGTAGTAGAGGGGGGGGGTCCGGCTATGGCTACACCTTC. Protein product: CASSRGGGSGYGYTF.

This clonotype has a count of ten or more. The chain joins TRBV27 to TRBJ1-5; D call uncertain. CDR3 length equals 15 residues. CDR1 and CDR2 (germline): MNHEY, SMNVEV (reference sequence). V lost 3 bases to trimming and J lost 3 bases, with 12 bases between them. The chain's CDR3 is CASSFSSGSNQPQHF. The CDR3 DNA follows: TGTGCCAGCAGTTTTTCATCGGGGTCCAATCAGCCCCAGCATTTT.